This paragraph covers one T cell receptor (beta chain) sequence. Germline CDR1 is MNHNY and CDR2 is SVGAGI (reference sequence). The CDR3 loop spans 11 amino acids. V gave up 10 bases and J gave up 5 bases, with 11 bases separating them. Measured with immunoSEQ multiplex PCR; TCRdb has only the in-frame clones, and not every one. The repertoire holds approximately 170,000 clones, over 75% seen once, with approximately 1.3% in the top ten. The data derive from a study of blood T cell repertoires in COVID-19. On the study more broadly: The study drew acute and convalescent COVID-19 samples from the United States, Italy and Spain.

Sequencing used peripheral blood. This clonotype originated in a man between 60 and 75 years old who had recovered from COVID-19. The gene calls are TRBV6-6 and TRBJ1-1; D uncertain. CDR3 loop: CATGLRTEAFF. The CDR3 DNA reads TGTGCCACCGGACTACGGACTGAAGCTTTCTTT.